The next 30 T cell receptor beta chains were all read from a single sample in a study of T-cell memory formation after mild COVID-19 (dated by TCRdb to the early 2020s). Library preparation employed 5' RACE. Instrument on record: Illumina NovaSeq 6000. Using fastp trimming at Q25 and MiXCR clonotype assembly, TCRdb reanalyzed the public sequencing data and kept in-frame beta chains. Duplicate CDR3 protein sequences are folded into a single record with the most common DNA and genes. The sample records about 620,000 distinct CDR3 sequences, under 20% of which are singletons. 12% of the sample is taken by the ten largest. The specimen was PBMCs or a T cell subset sorted from them (not recorded which). These receptors came from an adult woman who had mild COVID-19 (a few samples of this study predate the infection). The sample titles of this study are shuffled in the database, so cell type and time point are left out; the donor was told from shared clones.

This clonotype has more than one count but fewer than ten. The CDR3 DNA reads TGCGCCAGCAGCTTGGCGGACGGCGGACGTGGCTACACCTTC. Its protein product is CASSLADGGRGYTF. The J gene is TRBJ1-2, the V gene TRBV5-1; D is undetermined. CDR1 and CDR2 (germline): SGHRS, YFSETQ. CDR3 length equals 14 residues. Trimming took 0 bases from V and 7 from J, leaving 13 bases between them. Filled out from reference TRBV5-1 and TRBJ1-2, the complete variable domain reads KAGVTQTPRYLIKTRGQQVTLSCSPISGHRSVSWYQQTPGQGLQFLFEYFSETQRNKGNFPGRFSGRQFSNSRSEMNVSTLELGDSALYLCASSLADGGRGYTFGSGTRLTVV.

This clonotype was seen only a few times. The chain is built from TRBV6-2 or TRBV6-3 and TRBJ2-3; D not resolved. The CDR3 length is 13 residues. The V gene's germline CDR1 is MNHEY and CDR2 SVGEGT. V lost 0 bases to trimming and J lost 10 bases, with 11 bases between them. The CDR3 region is CASSYSTQLSQYF. CDR3 coding DNA: TGTGCCAGCAGTTACTCGACCCAGCTCTCGCAGTATTTT.

This clonotype showed up just a few times. V is TRBV6-5 and J is TRBJ2-1; D possibly corresponds to TRBD2 (5 bases). In germline, CDR1 is MNHEY, CDR2 SVGAGI. The CDR3 runs to 16 residues. V lost 4 bases and J 3 bases, leaving 16 bases between the germline ends. The CDR3 DNA sequence: TGTGCCAGCAGTTTTACTCACTCGGGGAACTACAATGAGCAGTTCTTC. It encodes CASSFTHSGNYNEQFF.

A few counts support this clonotype. V gene TRBV4-1 combines with J gene TRBJ1-5; 11 bases line up with TRBD1. Germline V CDR1 and CDR2: MGHRA, YSYEKL. The CDR3 is 16 amino acids. V lost 1 base and J lost 9; bases outside the gene matches: 8. CDR3: CASSQGWGQGVWPQHF. In DNA, the CDR3 is TGCGCCAGCAGCCAAGGATGGGGACAGGGGGTATGGCCCCAGCATTTT.

The chain employs TRBV3-1 and TRBJ2-7; D possibly corresponds to TRBD1 (5 bases). Trimming removed 4 bases at V and 1 base at J, with 23 bases between. The CDR3 runs 18 residues. Looked up from germline, CDR1 is LGHDT and CDR2 is YNNKEL (reference sequence). CDR3 nucleotide sequence: TGTGCCAGCAGCCCCCAACTCCCAACCAGGGCTAGGTCCTACGAGCAGTACTTC. It yields the protein CASSPQLPTRARSYEQYF.

This clonotype was found a few times. The V gene is TRBV10-3, the J gene TRBJ1-5, with no clear D. From germline, CDR1 is ENHRY and CDR2 SYGVKD. The V gene lost 3 bases and the J gene lost 7 bases, with 13 bases spanning the gap. The CDR3 covers 14 residues. Written as DNA, the CDR3 is TGTGCCATCAGTGACCACGGTGAACGACAGCCCCAGCATTTT. It yields the protein CAISDHGERQPQHF.

This chain's CDR3 is CASRGLAGGEQFF. The CDR3 DNA sequence: TGTGCCAGCAGAGGACTAGCGGGGGGCGAGCAGTTCTTC. The J gene is TRBJ2-1, the V gene TRBV7-9; 14 nucleotides match TRBD2. CDR3 length: 13 amino acids. Per the germline V gene, CDR1 is SEHNR and CDR2 is FQNEAQ (reference sequence). Trimming cost V 6 bases and J 10 bases; bases outside gene matches: 2.

This clonotype was detected a few times. The V gene is TRBV7-2, the J gene TRBJ1-5; D gene uncertain. The CDR3 is 16 residues long. CDR1 is SGHTA and CDR2 is FQGNSA in the germline V gene. V lost 1 base and J lost 0, with 10 bases in between. CDR3 residues: CASSLDGPYSNQPQHF. Here the CDR3 DNA reads TGTGCCAGCAGCTTAGACGGACCTTATAGCAATCAGCCCCAGCATTTT.

The CDR3 nucleotides read TGTGCCACCAGCACGACTAGGGGTTTAGATACGCAGTATTTT. This codes for CATSTTRGLDTQYF. This chain links TRBV15 with TRBJ2-3, with D tentatively TRBD2 (6 bases). V was cut by 4 bases and J by 5 bases, with 13 bases left in between. Germline CDR1 LNHNV, CDR2 YYDKDF (reference sequence). The CDR3 totals 14 residues.

This clonotype turned up a few times. The chain combines TRBV2 with TRBJ2-3; D ambiguous. Germline CDR1 and CDR2: SNHLY and FYNNEI. Trimming stripped 4 bases from V and 2 bases from J, with 10 bases between. The CDR3 spans 14 residues. CDR3 amino acids: CASSGLLSTDTQYF. CDR3 bases: TGTGCCAGCAGTGGTTTGCTGTCCACAGATACGCAGTATTTT.

This clonotype was counted a few times. J is TRBJ2-5 and V is TRBV20-1; D may be TRBD2 (6 bases). V was cut by 3 bases and J by 5 bases, with 22 bases left in between. CDR3 size: 16 residues. The germline V gene encodes CDR1 DFQATT and CDR2 SNEGSKA (reference sequence). CDR3 bases: TGCAGTGCTAGCCTCCCCCTGGGACTCCACCGGGAGACCCAGTACTTC. It is translated as CSASLPLGLHRETQYF.

The sample holds a few counts of this clonotype. The genes are TRBV10-3 and TRBJ1-1; possible D gene TRBD1, 6 bases. The CDR3 is 13 residues long. Germline CDR1 ENHRY, CDR2 SYGVKD. With 5 bases removed from V and 1 base from J, the gap between germline ends came to 8 bases. The CDR3 region is CAISLQGNTEAFF. In DNA form, the CDR3 reads TGTGCCATCAGTCTACAGGGGAACACTGAAGCTTTCTTT.

The CDR3 DNA reads as TGTGCCAGCAGCTCCTGGGGAGAGACCCAGTACTTC. Translated: CASSSWGETQYF. The chain uses TRBV7-6 and TRBJ2-5; D not certain. Trimming left V 4 bases short and J 4 bases short, with 7 bases between. Germline V gene sequence: CDR1 SGHVS, CDR2 FNYEAQ. The CDR3 covers 12 residues.

V and J are TRBV5-1 and TRBJ2-1; TRBD2 agrees at 16 bases. Germline CDR1 is SGHRS and CDR2 is YFSETQ. V lost 6 bases and J lost 6; bases outside the gene matches: 3. The CDR3 contains 15 residues. In DNA form, the CDR3 reads TGCGCCAGCACCGGGACTAGCGGGGGGGCCAATGAGCAGTTCTTC. As protein: CASTGTSGGANEQFF.

The gene calls are TRBV5-1 and TRBJ1-4; TRBD1 is a possible D gene (5 bases). V lost 6 bases, J lost 0 bases, and 15 bases lay in between. The CDR3 loop spans 16 amino acids. The V gene's germline CDR1 is SGHRS and CDR2 YFSETQ. The CDR3 spells CASNRGPDATNEKLFF. CDR3 nucleotides: TGCGCCAGCAATAGGGGTCCGGATGCAACTAATGAAAAACTGTTTTTT.

The J gene is TRBJ2-7, the V gene TRBV7-6; either TRBD1 or TRBD2 may fit D (5 bases each). Germline V CDR1 and CDR2: SGHVS, FNYEAQ. This CDR3 is built from 13 residues. The germline V and J ends were trimmed by 5 bases and 6 bases, with 14 bases remaining between them. The DNA for the CDR3 is TGTGCCAGCAGCCAAGGGACCCCCAGCGAGCAGTACTTC. Amino acids: CASSQGTPSEQYF.

The CDR3 loop is CASSLAGQVPYEQYF. CDR3 coding DNA: TGTGCCAGCAGCTTGGCCGGACAGGTACCCTACGAGCAGTACTTC. The chain is built from TRBV5-5 and TRBJ2-7; TRBD1 aligns across 7 bases. In germline, CDR1 is SGHKS, CDR2 YYEKEE (reference sequence). This CDR3 contains 15 residues. With 0 bases clipped from V and 2 bases from J, the junction kept 5 bases outside the gene matches. The variable domain in full, completed from reference TRBV5-5 and TRBJ2-7, reads DAGVTQSPTHLIKTRGQQVTLRCSPISGHKSVSWYQQVLGQGPQFIFQYYEKEERGRGNFPDRFSARQFPNYSSELNVNALLLGDSALYLCASSLAGQVPYEQYFGPGTRLTVT.

This clonotype occurred once. The rearrangement links TRBV14 to TRBJ1-2; TRBD1 might be the D (5 bases). The germline V gene has CDR1 SGHDN and CDR2 FVKESK. The CDR3 length is 14 residues. V shed 5 bases and J shed 3 bases, with 13 bases lying between them. The CDR3: CASSSFGGYYGYTF. Here the CDR3 DNA reads TGTGCCAGCAGCTCCTTCGGGGGTTACTATGGCTACACCTTC.

The chain employs TRBV5-1 and TRBJ2-7; weak D call: TRBD2 (5 bases). CDR3 length equals 13 residues. CDR1 SGHRS and CDR2 YFSETQ come from the germline V gene. V was trimmed by 1 base and J by 6 bases, leaving 11 bases between them. CDR3 amino acids: CASSLWGDVEQYF. In DNA, the CDR3 is TGCGCCAGCAGCTTGTGGGGAGACGTCGAGCAGTACTTC.

This clonotype turned up a few times. This chain joins TRBV5-1 and TRBJ2-1, with 9 bases fitting TRBD1. The CDR3 totals 16 residues. Germline V gene lookup returns CDR1 SGHRS and CDR2 YFSETQ. V lost 5 bases and J lost 3; bases outside the gene matches: 9. The CDR3 here is CASSPTGTGYYNEQFF. The CDR3 DNA reads TGCGCCAGCAGTCCTACAGGGACAGGGTACTACAATGAGCAGTTCTTC.

The rearrangement links TRBV11-3 to TRBJ1-3, with 7 bases aligning to TRBD1. V trimming: 4 bases; J trimming: 0 bases; junction bases outside the gene matches: 9. Germline CDR1 is SGHNT and CDR2 is YENEEA. The CDR3 covers 17 residues. This chain's CDR3 is CASSSIYRGFSGNTIYF. The CDR3 bases are TGTGCCAGCAGCTCGATCTACAGGGGATTCTCTGGAAACACCATATATTTT. The full variable domain, rest sourced from reference TRBV11-3 and TRBJ1-3, is EAGVVQSPRYKIIEKKQPVAFWCNPISGHNTLYWYLQNLGQGPELLIRYENEEAVDDSQLPKDRFSAERLKGVDSTLKIQPAELGDSAVYLCASSSIYRGFSGNTIYFGEGSWLTVV.

A few counts support this clonotype. The genes are TRBV29-1 and TRBJ2-1, with 10 bases that match TRBD2. After removal of 3 bases from V and 9 bases from J, the junction contained 11 bases not matched to a gene. The CDR3 has 15 amino acids. Per germline, CDR1 SQVTM and CDR2 ANQGSEA. This CDR3 reads CSVDRSGGAFGEQFF. DNA of the CDR3: TGCAGCGTTGATCGAAGCGGGGGGGCCTTCGGTGAGCAGTTCTTC.

The rearrangement joins TRBV11-3 to TRBJ2-5, with 7 bases identical to TRBD2. CDR3 length: 14 amino acids. V gave up 6 bases and J gave up 2 bases; unmatched junction bases: 6. Germline lookup yields CDR1 SGHNT and CDR2 YENEEA. CDR3 sequence reads: CASSPLATQETQYF. As DNA, the CDR3 is TGTGCCAGCAGTCCACTAGCGACTCAAGAGACCCAGTACTTC.

This clonotype was counted many times. This chain uses TRBV5-4 with TRBJ2-1; D is ambiguous. CDR1 is SGHNT, CDR2 YYREEE, per germline (reference sequence). CDR3 size: 14 residues. Trimming removed 3 bases from V and 4 bases from J, with 11 bases in between. The CDR3 sequence: CASSSGPNYNEQFF. CDR3 bases: TGTGCCAGCAGCTCCGGGCCAAATTACAATGAGCAGTTCTTC.

The V and J genes are TRBV5-6 and TRBJ2-3; D remains unclear. Germline-derived CDR1 and CDR2 are SGHDT and YYEEEE. This CDR3 region has 11 residues. Between the trimmed V and J ends, which lost 4 bases and 8 bases, there was a span of 8 bases. In nucleotides, the CDR3 is TGTGCCAGCAGCCGTGATAGTACGCAGTATTTT. This sequence encodes CASSRDSTQYF.

V and J are TRBV5-1 and TRBJ1-2; weak D call: TRBD1 (6 bases). CDR3 size: 14 residues. Germline values: CDR1 SGHRS, CDR2 YFSETQ. Trimming took off 0 bases at V and 1 base at J, with 7 bases between the two ends. This CDR3 is CASSLEGHNYGYTF. The CDR3 nucleotides read TGCGCCAGCAGCTTGGAGGGACATAACTATGGCTACACCTTC.

This clonotype was seen only a few times. This sequence joins TRBV15 and TRBJ2-5; 8 bases line up with TRBD1. The V gene end was trimmed by 3 bases and the J gene end by 3 bases; junction bases not matched to a gene: 0. This CDR3 is 13 amino acids long. CDR1 LNHNV and CDR2 YYDKDF come from the germline V gene (reference sequence). CDR3 region: CATSRDREETQYF. As DNA, the CDR3 is TGTGCCACCAGCAGGGACAGGGAAGAGACCCAGTACTTC.

The chain has TRBV10-3 and TRBJ1-6; maybe TRBD1 (5 bases). Looked up from germline, CDR1 is ENHRY and CDR2 is SYGVKD. Trimming took off 3 bases at V and 7 bases at J, with 13 bases between the two ends. The CDR3 has 15 residues. CDR3: CAISDGGGLNSPLHF. The CDR3 nucleotides read TGTGCCATCAGTGATGGGGGGGGTTTAAATTCACCCCTCCACTTT.

CDR3 nucleotides: TGTGCCAGCAGCCCTACAGGGTGGAATGAAAAACTGTTTTTT. Translating it yields CASSPTGWNEKLFF. The V and J genes are TRBV7-2 and TRBJ1-4, with D perhaps TRBD1 (6 bases). Germline CDR1 reads SGHTA; CDR2 reads FQGNSA. The CDR3 is 14 residues long. V was shortened by 5 bases and J by 5 bases, with 12 bases between the two germline ends.

This rearrangement joins TRBV4-1 to TRBJ1-2; no clear D gene. The germline gives CDR1 MGHRA, CDR2 YSYEKL. V gave up 3 bases and J gave up 4 bases, with 15 bases separating them. CDR3 length: 15 amino acids. For the CDR3, the DNA is TGCGCCAGCAGCCAGGATCCCGGGGTTATCTATGGCTACACCTTC. This encodes CASSQDPGVIYGYTF.